What follows are 8 T cell receptor beta chains derived from one specimen sequenced in a study of blood T cells in healthy people across ages. Using a J-beta primer mix together with a sample-barcoded 5' primer, a second PCR was run for roughly 7 to 12 cycles. TCRdb re-analysed the 5' RACE reads in MiXCR, keeping a single row per CDR3 protein. Here the sample spans 1.5 million to 2 million distinct CDR3 sequences, 25% to 30% being singletons. The specimen was blood. The receptors shown here come from a woman younger than 45 in good health.

At least ten counts were recorded for this clonotype. CDR3 amino acids: CASSLGATIADYGYTF. For the CDR3, the DNA is TGCGCCAGCAGCTTGGGGGCCACCATTGCGGACTATGGCTACACCTTC. This chain links TRBV5-1 with TRBJ1-2, with D uncertain. Germline CDR1 and CDR2: SGHRS and YFSETQ. The germline V and J ends were trimmed by 0 bases and 3 bases, with 15 bases remaining between them. The CDR3 has 16 amino acids. Full variable domain (remainder filled in from reference TRBV5-1 and TRBJ1-2): KAGVTQTPRYLIKTRGQQVTLSCSPISGHRSVSWYQQTPGQGLQFLFEYFSETQRNKGNFPGRFSGRQFSNSRSEMNVSTLELGDSALYLCASSLGATIADYGYTFGSGTRLTVV.

This clonotype was found many times. The V gene is TRBV20-1, the J gene TRBJ2-3; D gene uncertain. There are 13 residues in the CDR3. Trimming shortened V by 0 bases and J by 2 bases, and 6 bases separated the two germline ends. Germline values: CDR1 DFQATT, CDR2 SNEGSKA (reference sequence). This CDR3 reads CSAREASTDTQYF. CDR3 bases: TGCAGTGCTAGAGAGGCTTCCACAGATACGCAGTATTTT.

The rearrangement uses TRBV4-2 and TRBJ2-3; unclear D gene. The CDR3 runs to 15 residues. Germline V lookup: CDR1 LGHNA, CDR2 YNFKEQ. The V end lost 2 bases, the J end lost 2 bases, and 11 bases lay between the germline ends. CDR3 bases: TGTGCCAGCAGCCAACCGGACGGCGTCACAGATACGCAGTATTTT. Protein sequence: CASSQPDGVTDTQYF.

V usage is TRBV20-1 and J usage is TRBJ2-3, with TRBD2 matching over 12 bases. V trimming: 5 bases; J trimming: 6 bases; junction bases outside the gene matches: 6. Germline CDR1 is DFQATT and CDR2 is SNEGSKA (reference sequence). There are 14 residues in the CDR3. The CDR3 spells CSAGLLAGGDTQYF. The CDR3 coding sequence is TGCAGTGCTGGATTGCTAGCGGGAGGGGATACGCAGTATTTT.

The rearrangement joins TRBV15 to TRBJ2-1, with 12 bases fitting TRBD2. The germline V gene encodes CDR1 LNHNV and CDR2 YYDKDF (reference sequence). The CDR3 is 17 amino acids. V shed 7 bases, J shed 9 bases, and the junction held 16 bases outside the gene matches. Here the CDR3 reads CATTGKVLAGGPSEQFF. The CDR3 DNA reads as TGTGCCACCACCGGGAAGGTTCTAGCGGGAGGGCCGAGTGAGCAGTTCTTC. The full variable domain, rest sourced from reference TRBV15 and TRBJ2-1, is DAMVIQNPRYQVTQFGKPVTLSCSQTLNHNVMYWYQQKSSQAPKLLFHYYDKDFNNEADTPDNFQSRRPNTSFCFLDIRSPGLGDTAMYLCATTGKVLAGGPSEQFFGPGTRLTVL.

The chain links TRBV7-9 to TRBJ2-7, with 7 bases aligning to TRBD2. Germline V gene data show CDR1 as SEHNR and CDR2 as FQNEAQ (reference sequence). The CDR3 loop spans 13 amino acids. Germline trimming cut 7 bases from V and 7 bases from J; bases unmatched to any gene: 10. Here the CDR3 reads CASTESGGGEQYF. The CDR3 DNA is TGTGCCAGCACCGAATCGGGAGGTGGGGAGCAGTACTTC.

This clonotype was recorded a few times. This chain joins TRBV5-1 and TRBJ2-5, with 12 bases that match TRBD1. V was pared by 2 bases and J by 11 bases, with 10 bases of the junction left unmatched. Looked up from germline, CDR1 is SGHRS and CDR2 is YFSETQ. The CDR3 spans 15 residues. CDR3 in DNA: TGCGCCAGCAGCTTTGGGACAGGGGGCGCGAGGGAGCAGTACTTC. It encodes CASSFGTGGAREQYF.

The rearrangement links TRBV7-6 to TRBJ1-5, with D possibly TRBD1 on 5 matching bases. Germline V gene sequence: CDR1 SGHVS, CDR2 FNYEAQ. The V gene lost 5 bases and the J gene lost 0 bases, with 14 bases spanning the gap. CDR3 length: 16 amino acids. For the CDR3, the DNA is TGTGCCAGCAGCCTGGGGACGGCGGCTAGCAATCAGCCCCAGCATTTT. Amino acid sequence: CASSLGTAASNQPQHF.